This is a list of T cell receptor beta chains from one sample in a study of PD-1 blockade in mismatch repair-deficient tumors. Antigens of these TCRs are unknown. Method: immunoSEQ multiplex PCR; TCRdb's copy keeps in-frame clones and lacks some. The sample contains over 8,000 clones, approximately 89% of which appear only once. The sequenced sample was cells cultured in vitro, obtained from a patient treated with pembrolizumab. Every receptor here comes from an adult with mismatch repair-deficient cancer. Each CDR3 is given with its conserved first and last residue. Fields, in order: clone size, J gene, V gene, D gene, CDR3 DNA, CDR3 protein. A D gene is named only where the DNA matches it firmly. Some rows have no size entry. The others give once, few or many, or a class for an expanded clone.

clone_size: -
j_call: TRBJ1-1
v_call: TRBV20-1
d_call: -
cdr3_nt: TGCAGCCTTGTTCCCTTAACTGAAGCTTTCTTT
cdr3_aa: CSLVPLTEAFF

clone_size: few
j_call: TRBJ2-1
v_call: TRBV5-1
d_call: TRBD1
cdr3_nt: TGCGCCAGCAGCCGGACAGGAGCATACAATGAGCAGTTCTTC
cdr3_aa: CASSRTGAYNEQFF

clone_size: -
j_call: TRBJ1-6
v_call: TRBV30
d_call: TRBD1
cdr3_nt: TGTGCCTGGAACGGACAGGGGAATTCACCCCTCCACTTT
cdr3_aa: CAWNGQGNSPLHF

clone_size: -
j_call: TRBJ1-2
v_call: TRBV30
d_call: -
cdr3_nt: TGTGCCTGGGAACCCACAGGGCGTGTGGGCTATGGCTACACCTTC
cdr3_aa: CAWEPTGRVGYGYTF

clone_size: -
j_call: TRBJ1-5
v_call: TRBV5-1
d_call: -
cdr3_nt: TGCGCCAGCAGCTTGGAGAGGTTTCAGCCCCAGCATTTT
cdr3_aa: CASSLERFQPQHF

clone_size: -
j_call: TRBJ2-7
v_call: TRBV28
d_call: TRBD1
cdr3_nt: TGTGCCAGCAGTTTATTACCCCAGGACAGGGTCCCCTACGAGCAGTACTTC
cdr3_aa: CASSLLPQDRVPYEQYF

clone_size: once
j_call: TRBJ1-5
v_call: TRBV15
d_call: -
cdr3_nt: TGTGCCACCAGACTGGGAAAGGACGTTGATCAGCCCCAGCATTTT
cdr3_aa: CATRLGKDVDQPQHF

clone_size: -
j_call: TRBJ1-2
v_call: TRBV27
d_call: -
cdr3_nt: TGTGCCAGCAGTTTTCGTCGAAACTATGGCTACACCTTC
cdr3_aa: CASSFRRNYGYTF

clone_size: once
j_call: TRBJ2-7
v_call: TRBV4-2
d_call: -
cdr3_nt: TGTGCCAGCAGCCAAGATGGGATGGATGGTACAGGCTCCTACGAGCAGTACTTC
cdr3_aa: CASSQDGMDGTGSYEQYF

clone_size: -
j_call: TRBJ2-7
v_call: TRBV2
d_call: -
cdr3_nt: TGTGCCAGCAGGGACCTACTCTCCGAGCAGTACTTC
cdr3_aa: CASRDLLSEQYF

clone_size: -
j_call: TRBJ2-3
v_call: TRBV11-3
d_call: TRBD1
cdr3_nt: TGTGCCAGCAGCTCCCGACAGGGGAGGACAGATACGCAGTATTTT
cdr3_aa: CASSSRQGRTDTQYF

clone_size: few
j_call: TRBJ1-4
v_call: TRBV5-1
d_call: -
cdr3_nt: TGCGCCAGCAGCACGGAGGGGGTGGGTGAAAAACTGTTTTTT
cdr3_aa: CASSTEGVGEKLFF

clone_size: -
j_call: TRBJ2-7
v_call: TRBV27
d_call: -
cdr3_nt: TGTGCCAGCAGTCAGGACGCAAGTTACTACGAGCAGTACTTC
cdr3_aa: CASSQDASYYEQYF

clone_size: -
j_call: TRBJ1-1
v_call: TRBV30
d_call: TRBD1
cdr3_nt: TGTGCCTTTTATGAACTTCCGGGACAGGGAGTAAGGAACACTGAAGCTTTCTTT
cdr3_aa: CAFYELPGQGVRNTEAFF

clone_size: -
j_call: TRBJ2-1
v_call: TRBV4-2
d_call: -
cdr3_nt: TGTGCCAGCAGCCCATCACTAGGGGCGTACAATGAGCAGTTCTTC
cdr3_aa: CASSPSLGAYNEQFF

clone_size: once
j_call: TRBJ1-1
v_call: TRBV28
d_call: -
cdr3_nt: TGTGCCAGCAAAAGGTCGAACACTGAAGCTTTCTTT
cdr3_aa: CASKRSNTEAFF

clone_size: -
j_call: TRBJ1-5
v_call: TRBV5-4
d_call: -
cdr3_nt: TGTGCCAGCAGCTTGGTTCCCGGTAGCAATCAGCCCCAGCATTTT
cdr3_aa: CASSLVPGSNQPQHF

clone_size: -
j_call: TRBJ2-7
v_call: TRBV11-1
d_call: -
cdr3_nt: TGTGCCAGCAGCTTAGGCCGAGATTACGAGCAGTACTTC
cdr3_aa: CASSLGRDYEQYF

clone_size: -
j_call: TRBJ1-6
v_call: TRBV12-5
d_call: -
cdr3_nt: TGTGCTAGTGGCCAGAATGAGGGGACCGCAAGTAATTCACCCCTCCACTTT
cdr3_aa: CASGQNEGTASNSPLHF

clone_size: -
j_call: TRBJ2-2
v_call: TRBV28
d_call: TRBD1
cdr3_nt: TGTGCCAGCACGGGGACAGGGTCCACCGGGGAGCTGTTTTTT
cdr3_aa: CASTGTGSTGELFF

clone_size: -
j_call: TRBJ2-1
v_call: TRBV30
d_call: TRBD2
cdr3_nt: TGTGCCTGGAGTGGGGGGACTAGCGGAGGCATAAACAATGAGCAGTTCTTC
cdr3_aa: CAWSGGTSGGINNEQFF

clone_size: -
j_call: TRBJ2-7
v_call: TRBV6-1
d_call: TRBD2
cdr3_nt: TGTGCCAGCAGTGAAGAGACGGGAGGATCCTACGAGCAGTACTTC
cdr3_aa: CASSEETGGSYEQYF

clone_size: -
j_call: TRBJ1-1
v_call: TRBV4-1
d_call: -
cdr3_nt: TGCGCCAGCAGCCAAGATGAGGGGATTTACACTGAAGCTTTCTTT
cdr3_aa: CASSQDEGIYTEAFF

clone_size: -
j_call: TRBJ2-1
v_call: TRBV7-9
d_call: -
cdr3_nt: TGTGCCAGCAGCCTAACTCTGCCCAATTACAATGAGCAGTTCTTC
cdr3_aa: CASSLTLPNYNEQFF

clone_size: -
j_call: TRBJ2-7
v_call: TRBV9
d_call: -
cdr3_nt: TGTGCCAGCAGCCTTGGACCGACTAGCTCCTACGAGCAGTACTTC
cdr3_aa: CASSLGPTSSYEQYF

clone_size: once
j_call: TRBJ2-7
v_call: TRBV7-9
d_call: -
cdr3_nt: TGTGCCAGCAGCTTAGATGACGAGCAGTACTTC
cdr3_aa: CASSLDDEQYF

clone_size: -
j_call: TRBJ2-7
v_call: TRBV27
d_call: TRBD1
cdr3_nt: TGTGCCAGCAGCGGGACAGGGAACTACGAGCAGTACTTC
cdr3_aa: CASSGTGNYEQYF

clone_size: -
j_call: TRBJ1-2
v_call: TRBV13
d_call: -
cdr3_nt: TGTGCCAGCAGTCTACGGGACTTCCTGAGGGTAGATGGCTACACCTTC
cdr3_aa: CASSLRDFLRVDGYTF

clone_size: -
j_call: TRBJ2-5
v_call: TRBV5-1
d_call: -
cdr3_nt: TGCGCCAGCAGCGTGGGGACTCAAGAGACCCAGTACTTC
cdr3_aa: CASSVGTQETQYF

clone_size: -
j_call: TRBJ1-1
v_call: TRBV5-1
d_call: TRBD1
cdr3_nt: TGCGCCAGCAGCCCACAGGGGGCGGCCGAAGCTTTCTTT
cdr3_aa: CASSPQGAAEAFF

clone_size: -
j_call: TRBJ1-1
v_call: TRBV6-6
d_call: -
cdr3_nt: TGTGCCAGCAGACTGATGCCGGGGGCCATGAACACTGAAGCTTTCTTT
cdr3_aa: CASRLMPGAMNTEAFF

clone_size: -
j_call: TRBJ2-3
v_call: TRBV10-1
d_call: TRBD2
cdr3_nt: TGCGCCAGCAGTGACTCTGGACTAGCGGGAGGAACAGATACGCAGTATTTT
cdr3_aa: CASSDSGLAGGTDTQYF

clone_size: -
j_call: TRBJ1-2
v_call: TRBV15
d_call: TRBD1
cdr3_nt: TGTGCCACCAGCAGATACACAGGGGTCGGCTACACCTTC
cdr3_aa: CATSRYTGVGYTF

clone_size: -
j_call: TRBJ1-1
v_call: TRBV13
d_call: -
cdr3_nt: TGTGCCAGCAGCTCTTGGAACACTGAAGCTTTCTTT
cdr3_aa: CASSSWNTEAFF

clone_size: -
j_call: TRBJ2-7
v_call: TRBV6-5
d_call: TRBD2
cdr3_nt: TGTGCCAGCTCTCCTTACCTAGCGGACGAGCAGTACTTC
cdr3_aa: CASSPYLADEQYF

clone_size: few
j_call: TRBJ1-1
v_call: TRBV4-1
d_call: TRBD1
cdr3_nt: TGCGCCAGCAGCCGCTCACAGGGGTACACTGAAGCTTTCTTT
cdr3_aa: CASSRSQGYTEAFF

clone_size: -
j_call: TRBJ2-7
v_call: TRBV6-6
d_call: -
cdr3_nt: TGTGCCAGCAGTTTAACCCCGGGGGCCGCCTTTTACGAGCAGTACTTC
cdr3_aa: CASSLTPGAAFYEQYF

clone_size: -
j_call: TRBJ2-5
v_call: TRBV7-6
d_call: -
cdr3_nt: TGTGCCAGCAGCCGCCCTGGGGAGACCCAGTACTTC
cdr3_aa: CASSRPGETQYF

clone_size: -
j_call: TRBJ1-3
v_call: TRBV4-2
d_call: -
cdr3_nt: TGTGCCAGCAGCCAAGATGGATCCGGGGCTGGAAACACCATATATTTT
cdr3_aa: CASSQDGSGAGNTIYF

clone_size: -
j_call: TRBJ2-1
v_call: TRBV30
d_call: -
cdr3_nt: TGTGCCTGGAGTGGAACAGGGACCTACAATGAGCAGTTCTTC
cdr3_aa: CAWSGTGTYNEQFF

clone_size: -
j_call: TRBJ1-4
v_call: TRBV28
d_call: TRBD1
cdr3_nt: TGTGCCAGCAGCTGGGGGGACAGCGGGGAAAAACTGTTTTTT
cdr3_aa: CASSWGDSGEKLFF

clone_size: -
j_call: TRBJ2-3
v_call: TRBV11-2
d_call: TRBD2
cdr3_nt: TGTGCCAGCAGCCGCCGGCTAGCGGGAGGACAAGATACGCAGTATTTT
cdr3_aa: CASSRRLAGGQDTQYF

clone_size: -
j_call: TRBJ1-2
v_call: TRBV6-5
d_call: -
cdr3_nt: TGTGCCAGCAGAAGCGGCCCCCGGGGTGACGGCTACACCTTC
cdr3_aa: CASRSGPRGDGYTF